These 13 T cell receptor beta chains share one sample of origin, sequenced in a study of T cell repertoires in cytomegalovirus infection (dated by TCRdb to the late 2010s). These TCRs' antigens remain unknown. The sample was run on an Illumina HiSeq 1500. TCRdb reprocessed the public reads (quality trimming at Q25 with fastp, clone calling with MiXCR) and kept in-frame beta chains. Rows are combined by CDR3 protein, so each entry shows the most common genes and DNA. The sample profile shows some 700,000 distinct CDR3 sequences; around a third of them were found once. The leading ten clones occupy roughly 18% of the sample. The sample's treatment or condition label, in plain terms: in vitro stimulation with specific CMV peptide epitopes to enrich CMV-specific T cells. This sample comprised cultured PBMCs, obtained from culture after CMV antigen stimulation. The receptors stem from a human donor in good health (CMV status not recorded). Some clones in this sample may be carry-over from other donors' samples.

This clonotype was counted many times. This chain joins TRBV7-9 and TRBJ1-1; D uncertain. Between the trimmed V and J ends, which lost 5 bases and 0 bases, there was a span of 16 bases. The CDR3 covers 16 residues. Germline V gene lookup returns CDR1 SEHNR and CDR2 FQNEAQ (reference sequence). The CDR3 nucleotides are TGTGCCAGCAGCCGCCCCCCGGAGATCATGAACACTGAAGCTTTCTTT. It encodes CASSRPPEIMNTEAFF.

Turning to this clonotype: The CDR3 does not close with the conserved phenylalanine or tryptophan, likely indicating a read error. The DNA is omitted, as the CDR3 cannot be located on it reliably, and the CDR3 follows TCRdb's listing. The V call is TRBV7-6, the J call TRBJ2-5; TRBD2 was called by the table and not checked on the DNA. The CDR3 adds up to 9 amino acids, both ends counted. Germline V lookup: CDR1 SGHVS, CDR2 FNYEAQ. The CDR3 here is CASSLTPPT.

This clonotype occurred a few times. The J gene is TRBJ1-4, the V gene TRBV7-9; the match to TRBD1 covers 9 bases. The junction had 6 bases not matched to a gene; V was cut back by 6 bases and J by 4 bases. Per germline, CDR1 SEHNR and CDR2 FQNEAQ (reference sequence). CDR3 length equals 15 residues. CDR3 nucleotide sequence: TGTGCCAGCAGGCGGACAGGGGCAGATAATGAAAAACTGTTTTTT. This translates into CASRRTGADNEKLFF.

J is TRBJ2-7 and V is TRBV27; the D gene is possibly TRBD1 (6 bases). Germline assignment: CDR1 MNHEY and CDR2 SMNVEV (reference sequence). The V gene lost 3 bases and the J gene lost 2 bases, with 14 bases spanning the gap. This CDR3 is 15 amino acids long. CDR3 DNA: TGTGCCAGCAGTTTTACCCTGGACAGAGCCTACGAGCAGTACTTC. Its protein product is CASSFTLDRAYEQYF.

This chain links TRBV5-6 with TRBJ1-6; D is perhaps TRBD1 (6 bases). Germline-derived CDR1 and CDR2 are SGHDT and YYEEEE. The CDR3 is 15 residues long. V was pared by 0 bases and J by 12 bases, with 16 bases between. CDR3 in DNA: TGTGCCAGCAGCTTGGGGACAGCCCCTACGTTACCCCTCCACTTT. It encodes CASSLGTAPTLPLHF.

The table lists this clonotype with many counts. This chain connects TRBV7-6 to TRBJ2-3; possible D gene TRBD1, 6 bases. V dropped 1 base and J dropped 7 bases, with 21 bases sitting between them. The V gene's germline CDR1 is SGHVS and CDR2 FNYEAQ. The CDR3 covers 17 residues. The CDR3 coding sequence is TGTGCCAGCAGCTTAGAGAACACAGGGATGGGCGTTAATACGCAGTATTTT. It translates to CASSLENTGMGVNTQYF. Based on the CDR3 plus reference TRBV7-6 and TRBJ2-3, the full variable domain is GAGVSQSPRYKVTKRGQDVALRCDPISGHVSLYWYRQALGQGPEFLTYFNYEAQQDKSGLPNDRFSAERPEGSISTLTIQRTEQRDSAMYRCASSLENTGMGVNTQYFGPGTRLTVL.

The sample holds a few counts of this clonotype. CDR3 sequence (DNA): TGCAGTGCGATGAACCCGGGACAGGGATATCAGCCCCAGCATTTT. Protein product: CSAMNPGQGYQPQHF. The chain employs TRBV20-1 and TRBJ1-5; 9 nucleotides match TRBD1. The CDR3 has 15 amino acids. CDR1 and CDR2 from the germline V gene are DFQATT and SNEGSKA (reference sequence). The V gene end was trimmed by 6 bases and the J gene end by 5 bases; junction bases not matched to a gene: 11.

This clonotype came up a few times. The rearrangement links TRBV7-6 to TRBJ2-5; TRBD1 aligns across 11 bases. Germline assignment: CDR1 SGHVS and CDR2 FNYEAQ. V gave up 1 base and J gave up 6 bases; unmatched junction bases: 10. The CDR3 sequence is 17 residues long. The CDR3 here is CASSLESRDRGVQTQYF. CDR3 sequence (DNA): TGTGCCAGCAGCTTAGAGTCGCGGGACAGGGGGGTTCAGACCCAGTACTTC.

The chain recombines TRBV28 with TRBJ1-4; 8 nucleotides agree with TRBD1. CDR1 MDHEN and CDR2 SYDVKM come from the germline V gene. The CDR3 is made up of 16 amino acids. V was pared by 4 bases and J by 7 bases, with 11 bases of the junction left unmatched. The CDR3 nucleotides are TGTGCCAGCAGTTCCGCTCAGACAGGGGTTTTTGAAAAACTGTTTTTT. Protein sequence: CASSSAQTGVFEKLFF.

The chain uses TRBV27 and TRBJ2-5, with 10 bases lining up with TRBD2. The CDR3 extends over 14 amino acids. Germline loops: CDR1 MNHEY, CDR2 SMNVEV (reference sequence). The J segment lost 9 bases and the V segment lost 2 bases, leaving 6 bases of the junction unmatched. The DNA for the CDR3 is TGTGCCAGCAGTTTAGCTAGCGGGGGCTCGGCCCAGTACTTC. This translates into CASSLASGGSAQYF.

The CDR3 is CASSSPSGTGGTDTQYF. The CDR3 nucleotides are TGTGCCAGCAGCTCACCATCTGGGACAGGGGGCACAGATACGCAGTATTTT. The chain has TRBV7-6 and TRBJ2-3, with 10 bases identical to TRBD1. V lost 4 bases, J lost 1 base, and 8 bases stayed unmatched. Germline-derived CDR1 and CDR2 are SGHVS and FNYEAQ. The CDR3 covers 17 residues.

The CDR3 region has the DNA TGTGCCAGCAGCTTCCCCCCAGCGGGAGGGCCCTACGAGCAGTACTTC. Encoded protein: CASSFPPAGGPYEQYF. The chain combines TRBV7-9 with TRBJ2-7, with 10 bases aligning to TRBD2. The CDR3 covers 16 residues. CDR1 and CDR2 (germline): SEHNR, FQNEAQ (reference sequence). Unmatched junction bases numbered 7, after V lost 3 bases and J lost 2 bases.

This chain connects TRBV14 to TRBJ1-1; no reliable D call. The length of the CDR3 is 16 residues. Germline values: CDR1 SGHDN, CDR2 FVKESK. V dropped 1 base and J dropped 0 bases, with 12 bases sitting between them. CDR3 nucleotides: TGTGCCAGCAGCCAAGTAGTTGGGCGATTGAACACTGAAGCTTTCTTT. Protein sequence: CASSQVVGRLNTEAFF.